Listed below are T cell receptor beta chains from one sample, sequenced in a study of T cell changes during pregnancy in multiple sclerosis. Repertoires were generated with immunoSEQ multiplex PCR, while TCRdb's copy carries only in-frame clones and drops some. The sample has under 35,000 clones; over 75% are singletons. This material consisted of CD8+ T cells from peripheral blood mononuclear cells, taken after pregnancy. These receptor sequences come from a female donor with multiple sclerosis, enrolled in a pregnancy study. CDR3s leave out the opening cysteine and the closing phenylalanine or tryptophan. The order of the fields is J gene, V gene, CDR3 protein.

j_gene: TRBJ1-1; v_gene: TRBV7-9; CDR3aa: ASSQPTGRNTEAF
j_gene: TRBJ1-6; v_gene: TRBV30; CDR3aa: AWGETGTVNSPLH
j_gene: TRBJ2-7; v_gene: TRBV28; CDR3aa: ASSLAGLSEQY
j_gene: TRBJ2-7; v_gene: TRBV5-6; CDR3aa: ASSLQGSGPYEQY
j_gene: TRBJ1-6; v_gene: TRBV30; CDR3aa: AWSFGSPLH
j_gene: TRBJ2-3; v_gene: TRBV7-2; CDR3aa: ASSLGAGEAPKGADTQY
j_gene: TRBJ1-4; v_gene: TRBV4-1; CDR3aa: ASSQPGTNEKLF
j_gene: TRBJ1-2; v_gene: TRBV29-1; CDR3aa: SVEDPGFNYGYT
j_gene: TRBJ2-5; v_gene: TRBV5-4; CDR3aa: ASSLGTGKGETQY
j_gene: TRBJ2-1; v_gene: TRBV27; CDR3aa: ASSLGTVNEQF
j_gene: TRBJ2-7; v_gene: TRBV27; CDR3aa: ASSYSSRGLPVEY
j_gene: TRBJ1-1; v_gene: TRBV6-6; CDR3aa: ASSTYISLVAEAF
j_gene: TRBJ2-2; v_gene: TRBV19; CDR3aa: ASNTGDTGELF
j_gene: TRBJ1-1; v_gene: TRBV7-2; CDR3aa: ASSLETGGYTEAF
j_gene: TRBJ2-1; v_gene: TRBV19; CDR3aa: ASSIERLTFNEQF
j_gene: TRBJ2-7; v_gene: TRBV19; CDR3aa: ASGLDSGYEQY
j_gene: TRBJ2-7; v_gene: TRBV6-5; CDR3aa: ASSLHGLEQY
j_gene: TRBJ2-7; v_gene: TRBV28; CDR3aa: ASSFAGFYEQY
j_gene: TRBJ1-6; v_gene: TRBV6-4; CDR3aa: ASSDGGDNSPLH
j_gene: TRBJ1-2; v_gene: TRBV7-9; CDR3aa: ASSLFLTGGKGYT
j_gene: TRBJ2-5; v_gene: TRBV6-6; CDR3aa: ASSYWVAGGGETQY
j_gene: TRBJ2-7; v_gene: TRBV18; CDR3aa: ASSPPGTYEQY
j_gene: TRBJ2-3; v_gene: TRBV13; CDR3aa: ASSYGSGDTQY
j_gene: TRBJ1-3; v_gene: TRBV9; CDR3aa: ASSVTGSSGNTIY
j_gene: TRBJ1-2; v_gene: TRBV30; CDR3aa: ACSGEASYGYT
j_gene: TRBJ1-3; v_gene: TRBV30; CDR3aa: AWEVEAASGNTIY
j_gene: TRBJ1-1; v_gene: TRBV2; CDR3aa: AIPGPVNTEAF
j_gene: TRBJ1-2; v_gene: TRBV6-5; CDR3aa: ATTGQGIYGYT
j_gene: TRBJ2-1; v_gene: TRBV9; CDR3aa: ASSRGSNEQF
j_gene: TRBJ1-2; v_gene: TRBV6-5; CDR3aa: ASREALPNYGYT
j_gene: TRBJ1-5; v_gene: TRBV4-2; CDR3aa: ASSQESGFGNQPQH
j_gene: TRBJ2-5; v_gene: TRBV11-3; CDR3aa: ASSEGEGQETQY
j_gene: TRBJ2-6; v_gene: TRBV28; CDR3aa: ASSFLFGTDNVLT
j_gene: TRBJ2-7; v_gene: TRBV28; CDR3aa: ASSLIGTGPYEQY
j_gene: TRBJ1-1; v_gene: TRBV28; CDR3aa: ASSLQGMNTEAF
j_gene: TRBJ2-7; v_gene: TRBV10-3; CDR3aa: AITPLQGTGEQY
j_gene: TRBJ2-3; v_gene: TRBV2; CDR3aa: ASGPEGQETTDTQY
j_gene: TRBJ2-7; v_gene: TRBV5-1; CDR3aa: ASSHDYTSYEQY
j_gene: TRBJ2-5; v_gene: TRBV7-9; CDR3aa: ASSPWRGETSDKETQY
j_gene: TRBJ1-6; v_gene: TRBV28; CDR3aa: AGTRDRDTPLH
j_gene: TRBJ1-5; v_gene: TRBV27; CDR3aa: ASSLTGLQPQH
j_gene: TRBJ1-5; v_gene: TRBV21-1; CDR3aa: ASSKAGQPYSNQPQH
j_gene: TRBJ2-7; v_gene: TRBV5-4; CDR3aa: ASSRDRTYEQY
j_gene: TRBJ2-3; v_gene: TRBV28; CDR3aa: ASSLQGARDTQY
j_gene: TRBJ2-3; v_gene: TRBV5-1; CDR3aa: ASSSIAGGTDTQY
j_gene: TRBJ1-1; v_gene: TRBV30; CDR3aa: AFTGGWNTEAF
j_gene: TRBJ2-7; v_gene: TRBV7-3; CDR3aa: ASSLKGSGGPNEQY
j_gene: TRBJ2-4; v_gene: TRBV19; CDR3aa: ASSMRGQKNIQY
j_gene: TRBJ1-6; v_gene: TRBV7-9; CDR3aa: ASSLSGPRNSPLH
j_gene: TRBJ2-6; v_gene: TRBV4-3; CDR3aa: ASSQDAGSGANVLT
j_gene: TRBJ1-1; v_gene: TRBV30; CDR3aa: AWSADSESTEAF
j_gene: TRBJ2-5; v_gene: TRBV2; CDR3aa: ASSGRRGGHQETQY
j_gene: TRBJ2-1; v_gene: TRBV19; CDR3aa: ASSSPPAVNEQF
j_gene: TRBJ2-3; v_gene: TRBV7-9; CDR3aa: ASSPGTSGASDTQY
j_gene: TRBJ2-7; v_gene: TRBV4-3; CDR3aa: ASSQGQGPTYEQY